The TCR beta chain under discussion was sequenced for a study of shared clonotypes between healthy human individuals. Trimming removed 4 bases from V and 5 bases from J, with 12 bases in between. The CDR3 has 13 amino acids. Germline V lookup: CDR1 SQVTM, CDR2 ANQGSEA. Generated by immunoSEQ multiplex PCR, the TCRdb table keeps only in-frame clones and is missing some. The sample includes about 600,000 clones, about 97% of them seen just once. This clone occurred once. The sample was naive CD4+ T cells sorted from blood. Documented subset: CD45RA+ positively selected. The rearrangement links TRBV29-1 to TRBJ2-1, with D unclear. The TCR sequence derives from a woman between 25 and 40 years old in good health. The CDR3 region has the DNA TGCAGCGTTGGTAACGGACGACACAATGAGCAGTTCTTC. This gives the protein CSVGNGRHNEQFF.